Listed here is a single T cell receptor beta chain. Profiling relied on immunoSEQ multiplex PCR, and the TCRdb table lists in-frame clones only, not all of them. Among over 200,000 clones listed, around 75% were seen once. V was cut by 9 bases and J by 8 bases, with 15 bases left in between. Germline V gives CDR1 SGHRS, CDR2 YFSETQ. The CDR3 runs 12 residues. These data are taken from a study of blood T cell repertoires in COVID-19. This TCR was recovered from a human donor in a cohort sampled during active COVID-19. The chain recombines TRBV5-1 with TRBJ2-1; weak D call: TRBD2 (6 bases). What was sequenced was peripheral blood. This chain's CDR3 is CATAGFRDEQFF. The CDR3 DNA sequence: TGCGCCACCGCGGGATTTAGGGATGAGCAGTTCTTC.